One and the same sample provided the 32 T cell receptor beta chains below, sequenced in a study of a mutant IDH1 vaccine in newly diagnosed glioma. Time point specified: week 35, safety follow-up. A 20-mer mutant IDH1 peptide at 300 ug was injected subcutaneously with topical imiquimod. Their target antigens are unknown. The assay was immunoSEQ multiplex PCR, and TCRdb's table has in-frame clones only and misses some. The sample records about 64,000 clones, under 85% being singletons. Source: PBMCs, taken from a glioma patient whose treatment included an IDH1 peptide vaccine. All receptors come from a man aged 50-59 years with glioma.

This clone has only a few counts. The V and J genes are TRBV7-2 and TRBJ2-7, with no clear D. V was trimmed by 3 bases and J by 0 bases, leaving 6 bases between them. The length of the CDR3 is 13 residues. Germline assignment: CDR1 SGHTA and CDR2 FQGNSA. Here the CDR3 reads CASSFGNSYEQYF. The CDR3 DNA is TGTGCCAGCAGCTTTGGTAACTCCTACGAGCAGTACTTC.

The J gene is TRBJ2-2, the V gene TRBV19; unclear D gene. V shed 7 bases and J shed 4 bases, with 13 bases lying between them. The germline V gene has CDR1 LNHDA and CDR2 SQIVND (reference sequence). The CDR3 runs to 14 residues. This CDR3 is CASTYKAATGELFF. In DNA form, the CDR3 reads TGTGCCAGTACATACAAGGCCGCCACCGGGGAGCTGTTTTTT.

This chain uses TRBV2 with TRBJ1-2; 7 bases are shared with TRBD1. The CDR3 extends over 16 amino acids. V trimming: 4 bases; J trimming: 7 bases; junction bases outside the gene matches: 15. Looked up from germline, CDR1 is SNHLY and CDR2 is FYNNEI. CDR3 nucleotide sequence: TGTGCCAGCAGTGCCCTAAAACGGGACAGTATGCGTGGCTACACCTTC. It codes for CASSALKRDSMRGYTF.

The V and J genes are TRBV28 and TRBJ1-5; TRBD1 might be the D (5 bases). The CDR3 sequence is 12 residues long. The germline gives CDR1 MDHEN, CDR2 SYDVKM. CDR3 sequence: CASLGTGQPQHF. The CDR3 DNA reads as TGTGCTAGTTTAGGGACGGGTCAGCCCCAGCATTTT. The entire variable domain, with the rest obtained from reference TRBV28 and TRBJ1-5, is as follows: DVKVTQSSRYLVKRTGEKVFLECVQDMDHENMFWYRQDPGLGLRLIYFSYDVKMKEKGDIPEGYSVSREKKERFSLILESASTNQTSMYLCASLGTGQPQHFGDGTRLSIL.

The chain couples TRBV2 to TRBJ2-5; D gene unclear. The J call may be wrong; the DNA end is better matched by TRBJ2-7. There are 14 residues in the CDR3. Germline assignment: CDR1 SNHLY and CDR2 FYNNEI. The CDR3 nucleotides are TGTGCCAGCAGTCCTATCCCTTCAGCCGTCGAGCAGTACTTC. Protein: CASSPIPSAVEQYF.

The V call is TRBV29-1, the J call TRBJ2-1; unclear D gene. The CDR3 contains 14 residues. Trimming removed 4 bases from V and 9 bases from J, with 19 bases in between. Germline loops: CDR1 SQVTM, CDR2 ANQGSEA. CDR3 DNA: TGCAGCGTTGTTCCAGGTAGGAGTGACGGTGAGCAGTTCTTC. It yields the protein CSVVPGRSDGEQFF.

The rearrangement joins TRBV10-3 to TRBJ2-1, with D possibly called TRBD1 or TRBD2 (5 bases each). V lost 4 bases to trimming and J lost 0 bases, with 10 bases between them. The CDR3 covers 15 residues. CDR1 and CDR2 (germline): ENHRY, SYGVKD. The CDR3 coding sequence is TGTGCCATCAGTGTTGGGGACGGCTCCTACAATGAGCAGTTCTTC. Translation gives CAISVGDGSYNEQFF.

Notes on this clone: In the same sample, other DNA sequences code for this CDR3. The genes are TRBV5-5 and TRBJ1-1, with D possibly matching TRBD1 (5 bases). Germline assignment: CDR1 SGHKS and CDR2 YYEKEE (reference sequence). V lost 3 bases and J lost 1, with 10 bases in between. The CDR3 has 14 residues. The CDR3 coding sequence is TGTGCCAGCAGCTCCCAGGGAGCGAACACTGAAGCTTTCTTT. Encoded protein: CASSSQGANTEAFF.

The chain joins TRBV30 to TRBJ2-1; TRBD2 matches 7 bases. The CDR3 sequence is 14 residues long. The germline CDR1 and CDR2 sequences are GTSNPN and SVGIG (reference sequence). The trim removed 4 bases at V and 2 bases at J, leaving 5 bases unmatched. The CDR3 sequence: CAWNHLAAYNEQFF. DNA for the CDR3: TGTGCCTGGAACCATCTAGCGGCCTACAATGAGCAGTTCTTC.

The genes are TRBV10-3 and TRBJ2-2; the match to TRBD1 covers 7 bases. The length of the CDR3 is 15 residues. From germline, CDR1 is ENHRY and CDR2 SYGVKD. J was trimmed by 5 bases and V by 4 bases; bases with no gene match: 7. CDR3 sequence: CAISVSGQYTGELFF. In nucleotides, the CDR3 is TGTGCCATCAGTGTGTCGGGACAGTATACCGGGGAGCTGTTTTTT.

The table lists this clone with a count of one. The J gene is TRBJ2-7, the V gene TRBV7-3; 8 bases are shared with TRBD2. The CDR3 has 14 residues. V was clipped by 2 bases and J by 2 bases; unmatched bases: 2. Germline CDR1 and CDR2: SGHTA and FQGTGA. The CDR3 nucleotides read TGTGCCAGCAGCTTAGCGGGGGGAACCTACGAGCAGTACTTC. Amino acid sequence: CASSLAGGTYEQYF. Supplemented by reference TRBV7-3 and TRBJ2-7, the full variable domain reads GAGVSQTPSNKVTEKGKYVELRCDPISGHTALYWYRQSLGQGPEFLIYFQGTGAADDSGLPNDRFFAVRPEGSVSTLKIQRTERGDSAVYLCASSLAGGTYEQYFGPGTRLTVT.

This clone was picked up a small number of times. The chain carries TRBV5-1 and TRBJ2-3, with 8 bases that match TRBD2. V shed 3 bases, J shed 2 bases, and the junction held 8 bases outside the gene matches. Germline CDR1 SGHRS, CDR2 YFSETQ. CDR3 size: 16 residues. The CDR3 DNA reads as TGCGCCAGCAGCTCCGGGACTAGTGGTTTCACAGATACGCAGTATTTT. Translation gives CASSSGTSGFTDTQYF. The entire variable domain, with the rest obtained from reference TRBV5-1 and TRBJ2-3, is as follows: KAGVTQTPRYLIKTRGQQVTLSCSPISGHRSVSWYQQTPGQGLQFLFEYFSETQRNKGNFPGRFSGRQFSNSRSEMNVSTLELGDSALYLCASSSGTSGFTDTQYFGPGTRLTVL.

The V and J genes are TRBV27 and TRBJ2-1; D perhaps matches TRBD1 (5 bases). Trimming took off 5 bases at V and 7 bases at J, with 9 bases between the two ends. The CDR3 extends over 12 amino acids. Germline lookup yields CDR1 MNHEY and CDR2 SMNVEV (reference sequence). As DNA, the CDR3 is TGTGCCAGCAGTACAAACAGGAATGAGCAGTTCTTC. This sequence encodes CASSTNRNEQFF.

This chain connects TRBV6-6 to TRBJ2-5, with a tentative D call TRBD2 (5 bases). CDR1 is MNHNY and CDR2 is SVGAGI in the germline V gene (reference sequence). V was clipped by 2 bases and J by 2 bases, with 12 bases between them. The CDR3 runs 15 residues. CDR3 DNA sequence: TGTGCCAGCAGTTACCTTCGTAGGGAGCAAGAGACCCAGTACTTC. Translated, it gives CASSYLRREQETQYF.

CDR3 sequence reads: CASSQSGTVTPKLNTEAFF. The CDR3 DNA is TGCGCCAGCAGTCAATCTGGGACAGTTACACCGAAGCTGAACACTGAAGCTTTCTTT. This sequence joins TRBV23-1 and TRBJ1-1; 7 positions agree with TRBD1. TRBV23-1 is marked as an open reading frame, function uncertain. This CDR3 spans 19 amino acids. V gave up 0 bases and J gave up 0 bases; unmatched junction bases: 13.

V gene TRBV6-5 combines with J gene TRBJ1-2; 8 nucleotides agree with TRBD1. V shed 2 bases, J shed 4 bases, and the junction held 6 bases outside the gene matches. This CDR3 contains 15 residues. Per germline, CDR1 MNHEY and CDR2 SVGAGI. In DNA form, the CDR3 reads TGTGCCAGCAGTTACAAGACAGGGGCAGGCTATGGCTACACCTTC. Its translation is CASSYKTGAGYGYTF.

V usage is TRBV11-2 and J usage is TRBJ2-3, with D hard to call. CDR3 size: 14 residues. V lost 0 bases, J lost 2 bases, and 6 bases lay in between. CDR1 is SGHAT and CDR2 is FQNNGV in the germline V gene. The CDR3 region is CASSLEVTTDTQYF. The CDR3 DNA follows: TGTGCCAGCAGCTTAGAGGTCACCACAGATACGCAGTATTTT. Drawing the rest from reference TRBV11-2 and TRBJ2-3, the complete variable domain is EAGVAQSPRYKIIEKRQSVAFWCNPISGHATLYWYQQILGQGPKLLIQFQNNGVVDDSQLPKDRFSAERLKGVDSTLKIQPAKLEDSAVYLCASSLEVTTDTQYFGPGTRLTVL.

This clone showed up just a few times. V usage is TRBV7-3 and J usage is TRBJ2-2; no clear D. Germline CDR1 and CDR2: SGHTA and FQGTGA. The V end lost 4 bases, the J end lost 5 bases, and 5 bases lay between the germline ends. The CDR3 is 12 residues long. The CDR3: CASSSRTGELFF. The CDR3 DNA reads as TGTGCCAGCAGCTCGAGGACCGGGGAGCTGTTTTTT.

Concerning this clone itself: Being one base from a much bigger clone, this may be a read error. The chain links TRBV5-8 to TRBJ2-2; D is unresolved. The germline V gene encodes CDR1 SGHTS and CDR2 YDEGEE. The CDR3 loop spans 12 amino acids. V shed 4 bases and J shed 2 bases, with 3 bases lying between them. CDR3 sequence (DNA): TGTGCCAGCAGCCCAAACACCGGGGAGCTGTTTTTT. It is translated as CASSPNTGELFF.

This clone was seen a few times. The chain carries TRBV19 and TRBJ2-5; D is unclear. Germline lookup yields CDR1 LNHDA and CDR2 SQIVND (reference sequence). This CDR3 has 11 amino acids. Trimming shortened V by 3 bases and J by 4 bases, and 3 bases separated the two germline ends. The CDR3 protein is CASSMAETQYF. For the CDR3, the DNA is TGTGCCAGTAGTATGGCAGAGACCCAGTACTTC.

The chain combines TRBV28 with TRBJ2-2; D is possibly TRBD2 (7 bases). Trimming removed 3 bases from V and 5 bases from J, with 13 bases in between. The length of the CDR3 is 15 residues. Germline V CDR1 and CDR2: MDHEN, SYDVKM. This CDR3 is CASSFNRGATGELFF. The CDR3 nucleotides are TGTGCCAGCAGTTTCAATCGGGGGGCAACCGGGGAGCTGTTTTTT. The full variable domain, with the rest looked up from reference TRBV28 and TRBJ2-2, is DVKVTQSSRYLVKRTGEKVFLECVQDMDHENMFWYRQDPGLGLRLIYFSYDVKMKEKGDIPEGYSVSREKKERFSLILESASTNQTSMYLCASSFNRGATGELFFGEGSRLTVL.

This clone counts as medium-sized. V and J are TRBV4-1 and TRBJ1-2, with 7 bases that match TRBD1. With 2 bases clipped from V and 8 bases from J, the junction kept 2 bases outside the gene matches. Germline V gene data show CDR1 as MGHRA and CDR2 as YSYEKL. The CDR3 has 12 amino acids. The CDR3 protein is CASSQTGVGYTF. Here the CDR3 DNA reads TGCGCCAGCAGCCAAACAGGGGTAGGCTACACCTTC.

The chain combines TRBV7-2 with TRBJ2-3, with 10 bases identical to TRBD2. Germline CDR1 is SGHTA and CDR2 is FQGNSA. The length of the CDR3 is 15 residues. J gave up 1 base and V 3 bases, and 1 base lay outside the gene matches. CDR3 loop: CASSFLAGGTDTQYF. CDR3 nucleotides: TGTGCCAGCAGCTTCCTAGCGGGGGGCACAGATACGCAGTATTTT.

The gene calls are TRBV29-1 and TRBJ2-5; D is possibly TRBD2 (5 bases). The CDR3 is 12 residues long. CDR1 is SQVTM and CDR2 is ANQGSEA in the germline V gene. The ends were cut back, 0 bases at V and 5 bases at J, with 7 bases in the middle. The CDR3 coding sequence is TGCAGCGTTGAAGAAGGCGGGGAGACCCAGTACTTC. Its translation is CSVEEGGETQYF.

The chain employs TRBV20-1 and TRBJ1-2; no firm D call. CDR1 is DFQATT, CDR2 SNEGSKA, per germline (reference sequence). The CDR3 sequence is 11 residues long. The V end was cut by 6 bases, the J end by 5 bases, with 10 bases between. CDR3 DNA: TGCAGTGCGCGACTGGGGTATGGCTACACCTTC. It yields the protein CSARLGYGYTF.

CDR3 coding DNA: TGTGCCAGCAGTTTTGGACACGAGCAGTTCTTC. Residues: CASSFGHEQFF. The rearrangement uses TRBV6-1 and TRBJ2-1; D is possibly TRBD1 (5 bases). Between the trimmed V and J ends, which lost 5 bases and 10 bases, there was a span of 9 bases. CDR1 and CDR2 from the germline V gene are MNHNS and SASEGT. The CDR3 has 11 amino acids.

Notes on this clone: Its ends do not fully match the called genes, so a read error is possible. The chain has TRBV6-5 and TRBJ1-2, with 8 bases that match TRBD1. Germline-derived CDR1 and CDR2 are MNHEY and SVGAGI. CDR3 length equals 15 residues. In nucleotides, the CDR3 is TGTGCCAGCAGCTACTGGACAGGGAAGGTTAATGGCTACACCTTC. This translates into CASSYWTGKVNGYTF.

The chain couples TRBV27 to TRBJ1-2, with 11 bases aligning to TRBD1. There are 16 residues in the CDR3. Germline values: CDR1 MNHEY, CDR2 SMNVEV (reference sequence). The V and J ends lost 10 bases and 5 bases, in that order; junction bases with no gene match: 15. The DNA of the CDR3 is TGTGCCACCCCCCAGGACAGGGGGCACCGGTGTTATGGCTACACCTTC. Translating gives CATPQDRGHRCYGYTF.

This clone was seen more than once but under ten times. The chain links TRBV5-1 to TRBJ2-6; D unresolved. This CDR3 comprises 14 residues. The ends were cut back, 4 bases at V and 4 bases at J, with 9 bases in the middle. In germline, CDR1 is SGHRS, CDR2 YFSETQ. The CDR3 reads CASSPRTGANVLTF. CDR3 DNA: TGCGCCAGCAGCCCAAGGACCGGGGCCAACGTCCTGACTTTC.

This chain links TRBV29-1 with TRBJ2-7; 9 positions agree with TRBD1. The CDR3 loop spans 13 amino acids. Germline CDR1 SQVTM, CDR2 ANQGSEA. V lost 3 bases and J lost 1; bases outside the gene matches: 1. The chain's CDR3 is CSVDGTGSYEQYF. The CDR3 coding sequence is TGCAGCGTTGATGGGACAGGGTCCTACGAGCAGTACTTC.

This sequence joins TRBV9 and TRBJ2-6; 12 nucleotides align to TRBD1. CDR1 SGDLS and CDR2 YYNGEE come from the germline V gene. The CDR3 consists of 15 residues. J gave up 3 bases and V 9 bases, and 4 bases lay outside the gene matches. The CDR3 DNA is TGTGCCACCGGGACAGGGGGCTTTGGGGCCAACGTCCTGACTTTC. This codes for CATGTGGFGANVLTF.

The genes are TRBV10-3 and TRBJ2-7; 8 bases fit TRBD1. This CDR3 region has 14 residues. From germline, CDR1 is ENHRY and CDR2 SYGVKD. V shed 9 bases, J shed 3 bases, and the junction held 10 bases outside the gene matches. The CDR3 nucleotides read TGTGCCATTGGAACGGGACAGGAGAACTACGAGCAGTACTTC. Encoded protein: CAIGTGQENYEQYF.